The 27 T cell receptor beta chains in this list originate from one sample, sequenced in a study of monozygotic twins with inflammatory bowel disease. Reprocessing the 5' RACE reads, TCRdb reports a single entry for every CDR3 protein and omits DNA. The data show more than 300,000 distinct CDR3 sequences, and the top ten clones hold over 5%. Sequencing used blood. These receptors were obtained from a human donor with ulcerative colitis or Crohn's disease, or a healthy co-twin of an affected twin (not recorded which).

The rearrangement links TRBV6-5 to TRBJ2-2; the D call from TCRdb, TRBD1, cannot be confirmed without DNA. This CDR3 contains 14 residues. Looked up from germline, CDR1 is MNHEY and CDR2 is SVGAGI. CDR3 in amino acids: CASSSRTVTGELFF.

The chain couples TRBV6-5 to TRBJ2-7; TCRdb's D gene call, TRBD2, goes unchecked for lack of DNA. Germline V gene data show CDR1 as MNHEY and CDR2 as SVGAGI. This CDR3 comprises 13 residues. This CDR3 is CATKGLAGYEQYF.

V gene TRBV4-2 combines with J gene TRBJ2-7; TCRdb picks TRBD2, but there is no DNA to check that call. Germline V gives CDR1 LGHNA, CDR2 YNFKEQ. The CDR3 is 15 residues long. The CDR3 loop is CASSQASGVSYEQYF.

The J gene is TRBJ2-1, the V gene TRBV30; TCRdb reports TRBD1, a call that lacks DNA to check it against. The CDR3 is 15 residues long. Germline V gene lookup returns CDR1 GTSNPN and CDR2 SVGIG (reference sequence). CDR3 residues: CAWSVQGGDHNEQFF.

The chain employs TRBV29-1 and TRBJ2-3. The CDR3 is 16 amino acids. From germline, CDR1 is SQVTM and CDR2 ANQGSEA. This CDR3 reads CSVEDRWVVSADTQYF.

V and J are TRBV27 and TRBJ2-1; absent DNA, TCRdb's TRBD2 call cannot be checked. The germline CDR1 and CDR2 sequences are MNHEY and SMNVEV (reference sequence). The length of the CDR3 is 14 residues. CDR3: CASRSGGPYNEQFF.

The gene calls are TRBV12-3 or TRBV12-4 and TRBJ2-3; the TCRdb D gene call, TRBD1, has no DNA to confirm it. The CDR3 has 14 amino acids. This chain's CDR3 is CASRKGGGLGTQYF.

This chain joins TRBV20-1 and TRBJ1-5. The CDR3 sequence is 12 residues long. Looked up from germline, CDR1 is DFQATT and CDR2 is SNEGSKA (reference sequence). The CDR3: CSAIGSNQPQHF.

The V call is TRBV5-1, the J call TRBJ2-2; TCRdb's assignment of TRBD2 cannot be checked, as there is no DNA. From germline, CDR1 is SGHRS and CDR2 YFSETQ. The CDR3 totals 14 residues. The chain's CDR3 is CASIGLRNTGELFF.

The rearrangement links TRBV5-1 to TRBJ2-7; TCRdb proposes TRBD1, but this gene call is untestable without DNA. Per germline, CDR1 SGHRS and CDR2 YFSETQ. The CDR3 contains 14 residues. The CDR3 loop reads CASSLGGGSYEQYF.

The chain couples TRBV6-5 to TRBJ1-1; TCRdb's D call, TRBD1, is unchecked because there is no DNA. CDR1 and CDR2 (germline): MNHEY, SVGAGI. The CDR3 extends over 14 amino acids. The CDR3 sequence: CASSNRGGGTEAFF.

This sequence joins TRBV5-1 and TRBJ2-1; TCRdb designates TRBD1, a call that cannot be tested without DNA. In germline, CDR1 is SGHRS, CDR2 YFSETQ. The CDR3 is made up of 15 amino acids. The CDR3 here is CASSSRGPTYNEQFF.

The gene calls are TRBV6-2 or TRBV6-3 and TRBJ2-3. CDR1 is MNHEY and CDR2 is SVGEGT in the germline V gene. The CDR3 has 17 residues. The CDR3 sequence: CASSSPRLAVSTDTQYF.

This chain uses TRBV12-3 or TRBV12-4 with TRBJ1-2. CDR3 length equals 16 residues. CDR3 loop: CASSPRGGTGGYGYTF.

V usage is TRBV4-3 and J usage is TRBJ2-6; the D call from TCRdb, TRBD2, cannot be confirmed without DNA. This CDR3 has 17 residues. Germline CDR1 LGHNA, CDR2 YSLEER. CDR3 protein: CASSPTSGGSGANVLTF.

The chain combines TRBV5-1 with TRBJ2-1; TCRdb gives TRBD1 as the D gene, but with no DNA this cannot be confirmed. CDR3 size: 19 residues. Germline V lookup: CDR1 SGHRS, CDR2 YFSETQ. CDR3 sequence reads: CASSQNKVTGTGSYNEQFF.

This chain joins TRBV18 and TRBJ2-7; TCRdb gives TRBD1 as the D gene, but with no DNA this cannot be confirmed. The germline V gene encodes CDR1 KGHSH and CDR2 LQKENI. CDR3 length: 16 amino acids. The CDR3 spells CASSPDDLQGRYEQYF.

The chain recombines TRBV28 with TRBJ2-6. Germline CDR1 MDHEN, CDR2 SYDVKM. This CDR3 region has 15 residues. The chain's CDR3 is CASKLELSGANVLTF.

The chain recombines TRBV20-1 with TRBJ2-7; TCRdb's assignment of TRBD2 cannot be checked, as there is no DNA. CDR1 DFQATT and CDR2 SNEGSKA come from the germline V gene (reference sequence). There are 14 residues in the CDR3. CDR3 protein: CSARVGTSIYEQYF.

The genes are TRBV6-4 and TRBJ2-6. Germline CDR1 and CDR2: MRHNA and SNTAGT. The CDR3 sequence is 17 residues long. The CDR3 protein is CASSASLIHSGANVLTF.

This chain joins TRBV29-1 and TRBJ2-3; TCRdb names TRBD2, which stays unverified in the absence of DNA. The germline V gene encodes CDR1 SQVTM and CDR2 ANQGSEA. The CDR3 runs to 15 residues. The CDR3 reads CSVGTTGRGADTQYF.

The rearrangement links TRBV6-5 to TRBJ2-3. CDR1 MNHEY and CDR2 SVGAGI come from the germline V gene. The CDR3 sequence is 15 residues long. CDR3 region: CASSYDRWSTDTQYF.

V and J are TRBV6-5 and TRBJ2-5; TCRdb's assignment of TRBD1 cannot be checked, as there is no DNA. The CDR3 extends over 18 amino acids. Germline V gives CDR1 MNHEY, CDR2 SVGAGI. CDR3 in amino acids: CASSYSSLAGWSQETQYF.

The CDR3 spells CASSSTAGTSGIRETQYF. The chain combines TRBV5-1 with TRBJ2-5; lacking DNA, the TRBD2 call made by TCRdb goes unchecked. The germline CDR1 and CDR2 sequences are SGHRS and YFSETQ. The CDR3 is 18 residues long. Full variable domain (missing parts from reference TRBV5-1 and TRBJ2-5): KAGVTQTPRYLIKTRGQQVTLSCSPISGHRSVSWYQQTPGQGLQFLFEYFSETQRNKGNFPGRFSGRQFSNSRSEMNVSTLELGDSALYLCASSSTAGTSGIRETQYFGPGTRLLVL.

V is TRBV5-1 and J is TRBJ1-5; TCRdb's D call, TRBD1, is unchecked because there is no DNA. Germline V gives CDR1 SGHRS, CDR2 YFSETQ. This CDR3 has 15 amino acids. The CDR3 is CASSWTGLSNQPQHF.

The chain carries TRBV5-1 and TRBJ2-7; the TRBD2 assignment by TCRdb is unverifiable without DNA. Germline V CDR1 and CDR2: SGHRS, YFSETQ. CDR3 length: 22 residues. This CDR3 is CASSLLNRPGTSGRTQDYEQYF.

The CDR3 loop reads CASSSLPGAGGYGYTF. The chain carries TRBV7-2 and TRBJ1-2; with no DNA, the TCRdb D assignment of TRBD1 cannot be verified. Per germline, CDR1 SGHTA and CDR2 FQGNSA. This CDR3 contains 16 residues.